This T cell receptor beta chain was documented in a study of cytomegalovirus exposure and HLA in healthy donors (dated by TCRdb to between 2016 and 2019). Broadly, across the study: An earlier analysis of more than 550 of the donors reported 250 to 300 Gb of sequence data and 117 million unique TCR beta sequences obtained from 150 million to 200 million T cells. The number of donors typed differed by locus, with about 629-640 for A, B, C, DRB1 and DQB1, 522 for DQA1, under 610 for DPA1, and 450 to 480 for DPB1. High-throughput TCR immunosequencing, statistical association of individual TCRs with disease status, and machine learning were combined to predict cytomegalovirus infection status. In addition to the first cohort of around 670 subjects, a separate validation cohort of approximately 110 different subjects was used. To study patterns of TCR occurrence, a later analysis re-analyzed previously published TCR beta repertoires from around 700 donors and added high-resolution HLA genotyping. Across some 400 genotyped donors of the cohort, an average of about 240,000 unique TCR beta nucleotide sequences per donor were sequenced, and 15% to 20% of those sequences were non-productive. Alongside the repertoire data, information on donor age, sex, ethnicity and CMV serostatus was compiled. A later genetic analysis used genome-wide SNP genotypes for about 60% of the roughly 700 donors, treating that subset as a discovery cohort. The genetic ancestry cluster associated with self-reported Caucasian donors included 81% of the approximately 430 genotyped donors. A handful of DR-DQ haplotypes were handled as single units for association and clustering because linkage in the cohort was strong. Every repertoire in the discovery cohort had been generated on one and the same sequencing platform. The aim of the study was to test whether cataloging public T cell receptors could identify signatures of past pathogen exposure. An early release covering roughly 640 HLA-typed donors comprised about 300 gigabases of sequencing data and around 86 million unique TCR sequences. The later analysis used no new phenotypic data to find candidate immune exposures, relying instead on TCR beta sequences and their occurrence across donors. HLA typing covered class I and class II loci at four-digit resolution. Using immunosequencing, the study profiled T cell repertoires from 666 subjects and related those repertoires to cytomegalovirus serostatus. In an earlier analysis of over 550 of the donors, high-throughput TCR beta sequencing was used to judge whether each TCR beta V gene segment behaved as functional or pseudogenic. Overall study results and their limits: A later analysis found that TCR association rates varied across HLA loci, with DRB1 alleles showing the most associated TCRs and HLA-C alleles the fewest. A further reported finding was that TCR beta sequences accurately predicted the HLA-A and HLA-B alleles for most subjects in the first cohort. Most TCR sequences were seen in very few donors, while some public TCRs were found in many individuals. A total of about 150 TCR beta chains were listed by the study as associated with cytomegalovirus. Strong co-occurrence of HLA alleles, especially DR and DQ, made assigning TCR associations to individual alleles difficult. In both the original and validation cohorts, the classifier was reported to diagnose cytomegalovirus status with high specificity and sensitivity. Because HLA typing was missing for some donors at each locus, association tests included only the typed subset. Because counts were too low, fewer than 20 rarely observed V segments, including chromosome 9 orphons, were excluded from the earlier analysis of 587 of the donors. According to a later analysis, parvovirus B19, influenza, CMV and Epstein-Barr virus appeared linked to several top co-occurrence clusters. In vitro tests confirmed that a few of the cytomegalovirus-associated TCR beta chains recognize cytomegalovirus antigens. Immune exposure information for the cohort was limited to CMV serostatus. The 87-base-pair reads could not distinguish some IMGT-functional V segments, including TRBV6-2 and TRBV6-3, so those segments were excluded. An earlier analysis of around 600 of the donors showed that most TCR beta V segments appeared in productive rearrangements either about 87% or about 30% of the time, which broadly matched IMGT annotations. In this cohort, only TCR beta chains were sequenced, and detectable features were limited by the absence of alpha or paired-chain data. According to the authors, the approach could potentially be generalized to other disease states and immunological phenotypes. A later genetic analysis associated a missense DCLRE1C variant with V-gene and J-gene trimming of TCR beta chains, and an independent cohort replicated the association. Compared with equally common non-associated chains, HLA-associated TCR beta chains in a later analysis were more clonally expanded and had lower generation probabilities. In a later analysis, most CMV-associated TCR beta chains were found to appear HLA-restricted, with HLA associations seemingly driven largely by CMV exposure. A later genetic analysis reported fewer N-insertions in productive TCRs among donors in an Asian-associated ancestry cluster than the 666-donor mean. Sequencing depth was assumed to be roughly uniform across donors in the presence/absence analyses, though that assumption may not hold. The sequencing pipeline was judged likely to have produced a cluster of highly shared sequence variants as a technical artifact. A later analysis associated 15,000 to 20,000 TCR beta sequences with specific HLA alleles at a false discovery rate of 0.05. Linkage disequilibrium might explain the correlated functional status among segregating V segments, but an unknown experimental factor could not be excluded.

V drops 5 bases and J drops 9 bases, leaving 10 bases in between. Based on the germline V gene, the CDR1 and CDR2 sequences are MNHNS and SASEGT. Measured from the cysteine to the phenylalanine, the CDR3 is 11 residues long. Only CDR3 DNA remains: 33 bases, in frame from the first base. The library was made by the immunoSEQ multiplex PCR assay. For the multiplex PCR, a mixture combining 60 forward primers for TCR Vbeta segments and 13 reverse primers for TCR Jbeta segments was used. Amplification of the CDR3 region of rearranged TCR beta genes was performed with a multiplex PCR assay on genomic DNA. The Illumina HiSeq System was used to sequence the amplified TCR beta libraries as 87-base-pair reads. In the paper's pipeline: A later analysis counted approximately 84 million unique TCR beta chains across the 670 or so repertoires, and about 10 million of these chains were shared by at least two donors. To remove PCR and sequencing errors, raw reads were error-corrected and collapsed into unique sequences using a nearest-neighbor algorithm that merged closely related sequences. Alignment of CDR3 sequences to IMGT reference sequences was used to assign V, D and J gene segments. For a sequence to be retained, a match of at least six nucleotides was required to both a V gene segment and a J gene segment. A rearrangement counted as productive if the CDR3 had no stop codons and remained in frame with V and J, and every other rearrangement counted as non-productive. CDR3 was defined according to IMGT convention as the region running from the second conserved V-encoded cysteine to the conserved J-encoded phenylalanine. The earlier analysis of 587 of the donors excluded sequences that lacked an unambiguous match to a single V gene segment. An earlier analysis of several hundred of the donors called V segments functional above 56.7% productive rearrangements and segregating when the between-donor standard deviation exceeded 5%. A statistical classification framework was developed to diagnose cytomegalovirus status using the catalog of TCR beta chain sequences. V and J gene assignment, in a later analysis, came from comparing TCR nucleotide sequences with IMGT/GENE-DB human TR gene sequences. In a later analysis, CDR3 sequences and most-parsimonious VDJ recombination scenarios were assigned using the TCRdist pipeline. In a later analysis, every TCR beta chain was defined by the combination of its CDR3 amino acid sequence and its V-gene family, and reads without a unique V-gene family were dropped. A later analysis removed over 500 highly shared, low-generation-probability nucleotide sequences to deal with suspected cross-contamination and a sequencing artifact. For each public chain, a later analysis derived a clonal expansion index from normalized ranks of inferred template counts within each repertoire. A later analysis computed generation probabilities with a VDJ recombination model fitted to out-of-frame rearrangements, and checked the results against IGoR. A later analysis scored TCR-TCR, TCR-HLA and TCR-CMV co-occurrence with hypergeometric tests, applying a repertoire-size bias correction to TCR pairs. A later analysis estimated false discovery rates by permuting HLA or CMV assignments 20 times. In a later analysis, co-occurring TCRs were grouped using DBSCAN, with TCRdist sequence similarity added in when clustering inside HLA-allele-positive subsets. Co-occurrence clustering excluded repertoires with fewer than 30,000 or more than 120,000 public chains, plus five with anomalous nucleotide sharing. Here the immuneACCESS table is served through TCRdb, limited to in-frame sequences with V and J called. Missing clones are a known gap in these copies; in checked studies unresolved V genes cover under half, and the rest lacks a known reason. The V and J calls and the clone size are those of that table, but D and trimming were determined from the DNA. Recorded for this sample are fewer than 200,000 clones; about four fifths of them occurred a single time. Jointly, the top ten make up 4.9% of the sample.

A note on this clone: It lacks a known antigen. Nothing much larger sits one base from this clone, and base qualities are not available.

The cohort comprised some 680 healthy bone marrow donors. At the time of sampling, all cohort members were nominally healthy, though unrecorded immune exposures were likely present. The donor tested CMV seropositive and was one of the 289 seropositive cohort members. A peripheral blood sample was collected from each donor, and TCR beta sequencing was performed on peripheral blood mononuclear cells. The Qiagen DNeasy Blood Extraction Kit was used to extract genomic DNA from the blood cell samples. The sequence was collected from a woman aged 18-30 years in good health and CMV-seropositive. The sample comprised PBMCs. This sequence uses TRBV6-1 and TRBJ1-1; 5 matching bases give a weak D call of TRBD1. The DNA sequence reads TGTGCCAGCAGTACGGGGGGAAAAGCTTTCTTT. This gives the protein CASSTGGKAFF.